This T cell receptor beta chain emerged from a study of PD-1 blockade in classical Hodgkin lymphoma. The CDR3 has 11 amino acids. The V and J ends lost 7 bases and 8 bases respectively, with 9 bases between them. Germline V gives CDR1 LNHDA, CDR2 SQIVND (reference sequence). Profiling relied on immunoSEQ multiplex PCR, and the TCRdb table lists in-frame clones only, not all of them. The sample has over 50,000 clones, nearly 90% seen once. Time point noted: cycle 4 day 1 (C4D1), after 6 weeks of nivolumab. Every single patient, without exception, relapsed after autologous stem cell transplantation, and brentuximab vedotin exposure varied.

The receptor's source is a human donor with classical Hodgkin lymphoma. The source material was peripheral blood mononuclear cells (PBMCs), sampled before the fourth cycle of nivolumab. The rearrangement uses TRBV19 and TRBJ2-1; D uncertain. CDR3 sequence (DNA): TGTGCCAGTACCCGAGAGCATGAGCAGTTCTTC. Protein: CASTREHEQFF.